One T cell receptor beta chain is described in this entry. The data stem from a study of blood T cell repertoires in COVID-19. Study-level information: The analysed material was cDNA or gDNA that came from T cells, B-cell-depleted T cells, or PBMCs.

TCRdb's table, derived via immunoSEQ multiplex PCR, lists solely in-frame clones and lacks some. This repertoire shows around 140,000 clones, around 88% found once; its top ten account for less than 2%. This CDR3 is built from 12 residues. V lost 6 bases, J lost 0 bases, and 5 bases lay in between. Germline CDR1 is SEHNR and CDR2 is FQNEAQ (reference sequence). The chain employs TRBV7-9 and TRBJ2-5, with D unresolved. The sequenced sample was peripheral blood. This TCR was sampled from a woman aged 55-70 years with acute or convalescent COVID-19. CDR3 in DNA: TGTGCCAGCAGAGAGAACCAAGAGACCCAGTACTTC. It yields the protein CASRENQETQYF.